This entry concerns a single T cell receptor (beta chain). This record belongs to a study of blood T cell repertoires in COVID-19. Looking at the study overall: Whether acute or convalescent, the COVID-19 samples came from the United States, Italy and Spain.

Per the original data handling: How many nucleated cells were present was estimated from reference gene primer amplification. Sequencing used immunoSEQ multiplex PCR; TCRdb keeps in-frame clones, though not all of them. The V and J calls and clone size come from that table; D and trimming were worked out from the DNA. The sample consists of fewer than 250,000 clones, 86% of them appearing once. This CDR3 is 17 amino acids long. The V and J ends lost 2 bases and 8 bases respectively, with 19 bases between them. In germline, CDR1 is SGHDN, CDR2 FVKESK. Assignment of participants to cohorts was predicated upon participant-reported clinical history.

The chain links TRBV14 to TRBJ1-6, with D possibly being TRBD1 (6 bases). What was sequenced was PBMCs or T cells enriched from blood (not recorded which). The clonotype originates from a woman aged 45-65 years who had recovered from COVID-19. As DNA, the CDR3 is TGTGCCAGCAGCCAAACTCAGACAGGCCTTCGTGATTCACCCCTCCACTTT. Protein product: CASSQTQTGLRDSPLHF. The variable domain in full, completed from reference TRBV14 and TRBJ1-6, reads EAGVTQFPSHSVIEKGQTVTLRCDPISGHDNLYWYRRVMGKEIKFLLHFVKESKQDESGMPNNRFLAERTGGTYSTLKVQPAELEDSGVYFCASSQTQTGLRDSPLHFGNGTRLTVT.